The 17 T cell receptor beta chains reported below all come from one sample, sequenced in a study of response to subunit inactivated influenza vaccine. TCRdb independently ran MiXCR on the RT-PCR reads; one entry per CDR3 protein. Among 300,000 to 350,000 distinct CDR3 sequences listed, 21% were seen once. Sequenced here: PBMCs from blood, sampled about 19 months after vaccination. The origin of the receptors is a man between 50 and 75 years old who received an inactivated influenza vaccine.

On this clonotype itself: The conserved phenylalanine or tryptophan is not found at the CDR3 terminus, so this likely reflects a read error. This chain joins TRBV4-3 and TRBJ1-5; the match to TRBD1 covers 7 bases. CDR3 length: 15 amino acids. The ends lost 1 base at V and 5 bases at J; junction bases unmatched: 5. From germline, CDR1 is LGHNA and CDR2 YSLEER. CDR3 coding DNA: TGCGCCAGCAGCCAAGTAGTCACAGGGGATCAGCCCCAGCATGTT. This encodes CASSQVVTGDQPQHV.

This clonotype was seen a few times. The rearrangement joins TRBV12-3 or TRBV12-4 to TRBJ2-1; the D gene is possibly TRBD2 (6 bases). V was clipped by 5 bases and J by 1 base, with 18 bases between them. The CDR3 spans 17 residues. This chain's CDR3 is CASSPITPTSSYNEQFF. The CDR3 coding sequence is TGTGCCAGCAGTCCTATAACTCCGACTAGTTCCTACAATGAGCAGTTCTTC.

The chain employs TRBV4-1 and TRBJ2-1; TRBD2 matches 9 bases. There are 15 residues in the CDR3. Germline lookup yields CDR1 MGHRA and CDR2 YSYEKL. V dropped 6 bases and J dropped 5; count of bases not matched to a gene: 8. The CDR3 loop is CASSLIAGVDNEQFF. DNA of the CDR3: TGCGCCAGCAGTCTTATAGCGGGGGTGGACAATGAGCAGTTCTTC.

The chain uses TRBV18 and TRBJ2-7; unclear D gene. From germline, CDR1 is KGHSH and CDR2 LQKENI. V was clipped by 2 bases and J by 0 bases, with 11 bases between them. The CDR3 covers 15 residues. Here the CDR3 reads CASSPIAQVSYEQYF. In nucleotides, the CDR3 is TGTGCCAGCTCACCAATCGCCCAGGTCTCCTACGAGCAGTACTTC. The variable domain in full, completed from reference TRBV18 and TRBJ2-7, reads NAGVMQNPRHLVRRRGQEARLRCSPMKGHSHVYWYRQLPEEGLKFMVYLQKENIIDESGMPKERFSAEFPKEGPSILRIQQVVRGDSAAYFCASSPIAQVSYEQYFGPGTRLTVT.

This clonotype showed up just a few times. The J gene is TRBJ1-2, the V gene TRBV12-3 or TRBV12-4; 8 bases match TRBD1. CDR3 size: 14 residues. The J segment lost 7 bases and the V segment lost 8 bases, leaving 12 bases of the junction unmatched. In nucleotides, the CDR3 is TGTGCCAGCGCTGATCAGGGGGCTCGAGCTGGCTACACCTTC. Translating gives CASADQGARAGYTF.

This clonotype was observed a few times. The CDR3 protein is CASSYGWGLKKQGYTF. The DNA for the CDR3 is TGTGCCAGCAGCTATGGTTGGGGCCTAAAAAAGCAGGGCTACACCTTC. V usage is TRBV5-8 and J usage is TRBJ1-2, with a possible D match to TRBD1 (5 bases). This CDR3 region has 16 residues. The V and J ends lost 3 bases and 8 bases respectively, with 23 bases between them. The germline V gene has CDR1 SGHTS and CDR2 YDEGEE.

This clonotype was seen a handful of times. The V and J genes are TRBV10-3 and TRBJ2-7; D remains ambiguous. Trimming took off 2 bases at V and 4 bases at J, with 6 bases between the two ends. The V gene's germline CDR1 is ENHRY and CDR2 SYGVKD. The CDR3 sequence is 12 residues long. This chain's CDR3 is CAISEPPYEQYF. The CDR3 bases are TGTGCCATCAGTGAGCCACCTTACGAGCAGTACTTC.

In its sample, this clonotype was seen many times. This sequence joins TRBV11-2 and TRBJ2-3; D is ambiguous. With 8 bases removed from V and 1 base from J, the gap between germline ends came to 4 bases. Germline V gene sequence: CDR1 SGHAT, CDR2 FQNNGV. The CDR3 has 11 residues. The CDR3 protein is CASRRTDTQYF. Here the CDR3 DNA reads TGTGCCAGCCGACGCACAGATACGCAGTATTTT.

This chain connects TRBV30 to TRBJ2-3; 8 positions agree with TRBD1. This CDR3 has 15 residues. Germline CDR1 is GTSNPN and CDR2 is SVGIG (reference sequence). V shed 4 bases and J 2 bases; nucleotides not matched to a gene: 8. CDR3 in amino acids: CAWTLGQGDTDTQYF. CDR3 DNA sequence: TGTGCCTGGACCCTAGGACAGGGCGACACAGATACGCAGTATTTT.

This chain uses TRBV20-1 with TRBJ2-1; 8 nucleotides line up with TRBD2. CDR3 size: 15 residues. Germline-derived CDR1 and CDR2 are DFQATT and SNEGSKA (reference sequence). Trimming took 0 bases from V and 7 from J; bases not matched to a gene: 8. The chain's CDR3 is CSARDPGRVRNEQFF. The CDR3 bases are TGCAGTGCTAGAGATCCCGGGAGGGTCCGGAATGAGCAGTTCTTC.

This clonotype was seen only a few times. V usage is TRBV12-3 or TRBV12-4 and J usage is TRBJ2-7; 14 bases are a match to TRBD2. The CDR3 consists of 18 residues. Trimming took 6 bases from V and 0 from J; bases not matched to a gene: 10. The CDR3 reads CASSPWTSGGPGSYEQYF. In DNA form, the CDR3 reads TGTGCCAGCAGCCCTTGGACTAGCGGGGGGCCCGGCTCCTACGAGCAGTACTTC.

The chain is built from TRBV28 and TRBJ1-2; no definite D call. Looked up from germline, CDR1 is MDHEN and CDR2 is SYDVKM. V lost 10 bases and J lost 5, with 17 bases in between. The CDR3 covers 13 residues. CDR3 amino acids: CATSSTLLYGYTF. The CDR3 DNA sequence: TGTGCCACATCCAGTACCCTACTTTATGGCTACACCTTC.

This clonotype occurred a few times. The V gene is TRBV6-1, the J gene TRBJ2-7, with D maybe TRBD2 (7 bases). CDR3 length: 14 amino acids. Germline CDR1 MNHNS, CDR2 SASEGT. The V and J ends lost 5 bases and 6 bases respectively, with 17 bases between them. The CDR3 sequence is CASSPPGGHGEQYF. Written as DNA, the CDR3 is TGTGCCAGCAGTCCCCCCGGGGGGCACGGCGAGCAGTACTTC.

This clonotype appeared many times. CDR3: CASRRDRQEGYTF. The CDR3 nucleotides are TGTGCCAGCAGAAGGGACAGACAGGAGGGCTACACCTTC. The V call is TRBV6-6, the J call TRBJ1-2; 7 nucleotides agree with TRBD1. Germline V CDR1 and CDR2: MNHNY, SVGAGI (reference sequence). This CDR3 has 13 amino acids. Trimming at V came to 6 bases and at J to 8 bases, leaving 9 bases not matched to a gene.

This clonotype was recorded at least ten times. In DNA form, the CDR3 reads TGTGCCAGCAGCGCCCGAATGCCGATCAAGGGGACCAACTATGGCTACACCTTC. It specifies CASSARMPIKGTNYGYTF. The V and J genes are TRBV7-8 and TRBJ1-2; TRBD1 is a possible D gene (5 bases). Germline values: CDR1 SGHVS, CDR2 FQNEAQ. Trimming pared 5 bases from V and 2 bases from J, leaving 24 bases between. This CDR3 is 18 amino acids long. Full variable domain (missing parts from reference TRBV7-8 and TRBJ1-2): GAGVSQSPRYKVAKRGQDVALRCDPISGHVSLFWYQQALGQGPEFLTYFQNEAQLDKSGLPSDRFFAERPEGSVSTLKIQRTQQEDSAVYLCASSARMPIKGTNYGYTFGSGTRLTVV.

This clonotype was counted between two and nine times. The V gene is TRBV24-1, the J gene TRBJ2-7; TRBD2 matches 12 bases. Germline V gives CDR1 KGHDR, CDR2 SFDVKD. There are 19 residues in the CDR3. V was pared by 5 bases and J by 0 bases, with 13 bases of the junction left unmatched. The CDR3 here is CATSVLAGGNTGSSYEQYF. In DNA form, the CDR3 reads TGTGCCACCAGTGTCCTAGCGGGAGGGAATACCGGTTCCTCCTACGAGCAGTACTTC.

The chain uses TRBV7-8 and TRBJ1-6; tentative D call: TRBD1 (6 bases). Trimming left V 5 bases short and J 2 bases short, with 19 bases between. In germline, CDR1 is SGHVS, CDR2 FQNEAQ. The CDR3 spans 18 residues. The CDR3 here is CASSHFAGASPYNSPLHF. CDR3 in DNA: TGTGCCAGCAGCCATTTTGCGGGGGCGAGCCCCTATAATTCACCCCTCCACTTT.